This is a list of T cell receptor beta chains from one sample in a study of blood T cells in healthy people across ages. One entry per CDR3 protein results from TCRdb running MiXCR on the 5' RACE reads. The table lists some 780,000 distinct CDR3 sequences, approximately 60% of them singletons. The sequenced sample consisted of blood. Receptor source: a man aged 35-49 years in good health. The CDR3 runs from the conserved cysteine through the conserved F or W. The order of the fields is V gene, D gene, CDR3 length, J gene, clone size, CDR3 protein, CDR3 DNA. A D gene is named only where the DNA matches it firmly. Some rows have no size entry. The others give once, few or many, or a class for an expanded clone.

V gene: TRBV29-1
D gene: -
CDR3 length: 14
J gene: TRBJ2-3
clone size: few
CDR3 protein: CSASRDPNTDTQYF
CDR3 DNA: TGCAGCGCCTCCAGAGACCCGAACACAGATACGCAGTATTTT

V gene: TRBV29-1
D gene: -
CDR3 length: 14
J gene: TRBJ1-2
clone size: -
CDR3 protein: CSVVHADNNYGYTF
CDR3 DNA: TGCAGCGTTGTTCACGCAGACAATAACTATGGCTACACCTTC

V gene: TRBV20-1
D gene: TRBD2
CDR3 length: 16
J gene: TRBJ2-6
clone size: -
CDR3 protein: CSARFSGGAGANVLTF
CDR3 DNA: TGCAGTGCTAGATTTAGCGGGGGGGCTGGGGCCAACGTCCTGACTTTC

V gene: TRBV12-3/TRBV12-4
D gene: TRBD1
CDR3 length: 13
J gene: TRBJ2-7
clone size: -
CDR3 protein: CASSTATGGEQYF
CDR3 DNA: TGTGCCAGCAGTACGGCGACAGGGGGTGAGCAGTACTTC

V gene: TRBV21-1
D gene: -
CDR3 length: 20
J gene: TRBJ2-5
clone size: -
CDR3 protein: CASSKGGQGGTNPHQETQYF
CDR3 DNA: TGTGCCAGCAGCAAAGGGGGGCAGGGCGGGACCAACCCCCATCAAGAGACCCAGTACTTC

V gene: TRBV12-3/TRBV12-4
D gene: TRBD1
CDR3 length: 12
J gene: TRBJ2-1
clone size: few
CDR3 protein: CASSSRGNEQFF
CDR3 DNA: TGTGCCAGCAGTTCCAGGGGGAATGAGCAGTTCTTC

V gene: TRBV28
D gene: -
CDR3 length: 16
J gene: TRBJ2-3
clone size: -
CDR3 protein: CASSPRLGESTDTQYF
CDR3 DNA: TGTGCCAGCAGTCCCCGTCTAGGAGAGAGCACAGATACGCAGTATTTT

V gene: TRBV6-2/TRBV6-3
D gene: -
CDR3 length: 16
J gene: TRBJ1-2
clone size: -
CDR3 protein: CASSSSGQSDLYGYTF
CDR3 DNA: TGTGCCAGCAGTTCCTCCGGACAGTCCGACCTCTATGGCTACACCTTC

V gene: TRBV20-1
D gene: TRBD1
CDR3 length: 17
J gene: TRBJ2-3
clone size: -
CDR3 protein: CSARDLGTGIYTDTQYF
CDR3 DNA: TGCAGTGCTAGAGATCTCGGGACAGGGATATACACAGATACGCAGTATTTT

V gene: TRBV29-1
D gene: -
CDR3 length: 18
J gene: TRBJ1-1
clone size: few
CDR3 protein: CSVVQLTHLESRNTEAFF
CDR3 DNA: TGCAGCGTTGTACAGTTGACCCACCTGGAGTCGCGGAACACTGAAGCTTTCTTT

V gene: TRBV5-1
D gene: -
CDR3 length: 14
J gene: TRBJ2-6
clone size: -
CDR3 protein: CASSQTSGANVLTF
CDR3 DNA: TGCGCCAGCAGCCAAACATCTGGGGCCAACGTCCTGACTTTC

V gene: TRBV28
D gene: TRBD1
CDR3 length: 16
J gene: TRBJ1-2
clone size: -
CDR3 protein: CASSSRPTGANYGYTF
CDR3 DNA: TGTGCCAGCAGTTCTCGACCGACAGGGGCTAACTATGGCTACACCTTC

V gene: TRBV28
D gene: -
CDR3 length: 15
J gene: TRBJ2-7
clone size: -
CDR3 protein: CASLGNGPWSYEQYF
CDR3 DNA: TGTGCCAGCTTGGGCAACGGACCGTGGTCCTACGAGCAGTACTTC

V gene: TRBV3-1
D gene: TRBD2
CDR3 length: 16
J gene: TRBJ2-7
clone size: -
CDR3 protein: CASSRQGTSGIYEQYF
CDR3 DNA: TGTGCCAGCAGCCGCCAGGGGACTAGCGGGATTTACGAGCAGTACTTC

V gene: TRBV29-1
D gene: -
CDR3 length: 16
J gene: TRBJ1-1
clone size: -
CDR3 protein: CSVAGGQGQRRTEAFF
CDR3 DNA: TGCAGCGTTGCGGGGGGGCAGGGGCAGCGACGGACTGAAGCTTTCTTT

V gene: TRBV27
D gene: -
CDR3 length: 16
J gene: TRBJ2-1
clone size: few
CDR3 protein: CASSIPKSGYYNEQFF
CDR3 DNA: TGTGCCAGCAGTATTCCGAAGAGCGGGTACTACAATGAGCAGTTCTTC

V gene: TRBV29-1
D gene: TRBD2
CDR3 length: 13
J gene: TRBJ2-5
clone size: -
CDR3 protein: CSVDLSGGETQYF
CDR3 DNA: TGCAGCGTTGATTTAAGCGGGGGGGAGACCCAGTACTTC

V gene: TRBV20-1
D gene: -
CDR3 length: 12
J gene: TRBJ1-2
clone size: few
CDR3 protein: CSARMPLYGYTF
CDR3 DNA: TGCAGTGCTAGAATGCCTCTCTATGGCTACACCTTC

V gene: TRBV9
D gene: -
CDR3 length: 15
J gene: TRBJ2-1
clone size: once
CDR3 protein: CASSVGLVRRDEQFF
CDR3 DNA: TGTGCCAGCAGCGTAGGACTAGTTAGGCGCGATGAGCAGTTCTTC

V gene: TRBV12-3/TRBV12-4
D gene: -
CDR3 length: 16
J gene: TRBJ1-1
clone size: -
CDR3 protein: CASSFFVGGARGEAFF
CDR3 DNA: TGTGCCAGCAGTTTTTTTGTAGGGGGGGCGCGCGGTGAAGCTTTCTTT

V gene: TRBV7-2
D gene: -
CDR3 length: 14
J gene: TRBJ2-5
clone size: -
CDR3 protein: CASSHGTVEETQYF
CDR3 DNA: TGTGCCAGCAGCCACGGGACGGTAGAAGAGACCCAGTACTTC

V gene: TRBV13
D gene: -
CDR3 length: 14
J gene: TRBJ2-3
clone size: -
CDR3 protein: CTSSLVGRTDTQYF
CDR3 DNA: TGTACCAGCAGCTTAGTCGGGAGAACAGATACGCAGTATTTT

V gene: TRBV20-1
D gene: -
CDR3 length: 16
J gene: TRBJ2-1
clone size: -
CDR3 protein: CSARGAIGTNDNEQFF
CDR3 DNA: TGCAGTGCTAGAGGGGCGATAGGGACAAACGACAATGAGCAGTTCTTC

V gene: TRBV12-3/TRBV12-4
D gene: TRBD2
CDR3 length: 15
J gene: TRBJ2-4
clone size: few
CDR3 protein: CASSFSGGAVDIQYF
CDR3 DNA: TGTGCCAGCAGTTTTAGCGGGGGGGCCGTTGACATTCAGTACTTC

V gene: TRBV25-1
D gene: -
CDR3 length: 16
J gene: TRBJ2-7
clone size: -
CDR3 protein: CASSESAGQLTTQLYF
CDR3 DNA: TGTGCCAGCAGTGAATCGGCGGGACAACTAACTACGCAGCTGTACTTC

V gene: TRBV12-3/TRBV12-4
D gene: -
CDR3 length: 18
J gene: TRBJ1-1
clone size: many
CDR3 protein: CASSPGTGHFEVNTEAFF
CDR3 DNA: TGTGCCAGCAGCCCCGGGACGGGACATTTCGAGGTGAACACTGAAGCTTTCTTT

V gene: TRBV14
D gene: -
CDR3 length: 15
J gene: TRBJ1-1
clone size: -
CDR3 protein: CASSQVSLRNTEAFF
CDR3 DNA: TGTGCCAGCAGCCAAGTCTCGCTTCGGAACACTGAAGCTTTCTTT